This T cell receptor beta chain appears in the sequencing data of a study of cytomegalovirus exposure and HLA in healthy donors. The V gene lost 3 bases and the J gene lost 6 bases, with 10 bases spanning the gap. The V gene's germline CDR1 is SGHTA and CDR2 FQGTGA. This CDR3 has 13 residues. This clone was seen a single time. The PCR ran on 60 Vbeta and 13 Jbeta primers. Clones were read by immunoSEQ multiplex PCR, and TCRdb kept only the in-frame ones, dropping some. The top ten hold approximately 1.6% of the sample, which has fewer than 200,000 clones, under 90% seen once. The sample consisted of PBMCs. The chain is built from TRBV7-3 and TRBJ2-3; D might be TRBD1 (5 bases). The clonotype comes from a male donor in good health and CMV-seronegative. The CDR3 protein is CASSLQNRDTQYF. The CDR3 DNA reads as TGTGCCAGCAGCTTGCAGAACAGGGATACGCAGTATTTT.